These T cell receptor beta chains were read from a single sample in a study of cytomegalovirus exposure and HLA in healthy donors. This table comes from immunoSEQ multiplex PCR, and its TCRdb copy is limited to in-frame clones, with some not included. The sample lists 150,000 to 180,000 clones; about four fifths were seen once. Sequences were obtained from PBMCs. Receptors originate from a man younger than 40 in good health and CMV-seropositive. CDR3s include the opening cysteine and the closing phenylalanine or tryptophan. A D gene is named only where the DNA matches it firmly. Only part of the rows carry a size: once, few, many, or a class if the clone is expanded.

>TRBV7-2|TRBD2|NA|TRBJ2-2
CASTAGLGVGGELFF
TGTGCCAGCACGGCGGGACTAGGTGTGGGCGGGGAGCTGTTTTTT
>TRBV30|NA|NA|TRBJ1-5
CAWSRGKQPQHF
TGTGCCTGGAGTCGGGGGAAACAGCCCCAGCATTTT
>TRBV28|NA|NA|TRBJ2-2
CASSGGGTGELFF
TGTGCCAGCAGTGGGGGCGGGACCGGGGAGCTGTTTTTT
>TRBV6-5|NA|NA|TRBJ2-5
CASKRGMYQETQYF
TGTGCCAGCAAGAGGGGGATGTACCAAGAGACCCAGTACTTC
>TRBV27|TRBD2|NA|TRBJ2-3
CASSLTSGGTDTQYF
TGTGCCAGCAGTTTAACTAGCGGGGGCACAGATACGCAGTATTTT
>TRBV5-4|TRBD1|NA|TRBJ2-2
CASSPGTGPSNTGELFF
TGTGCCAGCAGCCCGGGGACAGGACCCTCGAACACCGGGGAGCTGTTTTTT
>TRBV13|NA|once|TRBJ1-2
CASSLGRGGWLGYTF
TGTGCCAGCAGCTTAGGCCGCGGAGGGTGGCTTGGCTACACCTTC
>TRBV7-3|TRBD2|NA|TRBJ2-2
CASSLSREAGELFF
TGTGCCAGCAGCCTCTCCCGGGAGGCCGGGGAGCTGTTTTTT
>TRBV25-1|NA|NA|TRBJ1-2
CASSDGSSGGYTF
TGTGCCAGCAGCGATGGGTCTTCGGGTGGCTACACCTTC
>TRBV9|TRBD2|few|TRBJ2-3
CASSVAGTRTDTQYF
TGTGCCAGCAGCGTAGCCGGGACTAGGACAGATACGCAGTATTTT
>TRBV28|NA|NA|TRBJ1-1
CASSLVRAAGAGAFF
TGTGCCAGCAGTCTTGTGCGCGCAGCAGGGGCCGGAGCTTTCTTT
>TRBV27|NA|NA|TRBJ2-5
CASSLLGGGVETQYF
TGTGCCAGCAGTTTATTGGGGGGGGGCGTGGAGACCCAGTACTTC
>TRBV10-3|TRBD2|NA|TRBJ2-3
CAISRGGLATDTQYF
TGTGCCATCAGCCGAGGGGGACTAGCGACAGATACGCAGTATTTT
>TRBV6-6|NA|NA|TRBJ2-1
CASSFLQGSYNEQFF
TGTGCCAGCAGTTTCTTACAGGGCTCCTACAATGAGCAGTTCTTC
>TRBV6-5|TRBD1|NA|TRBJ2-7
CASSYSGQGAYEQYF
TGTGCCAGCAGTTACTCAGGACAGGGCGCCTACGAGCAGTACTTC
>TRBV7-9|NA|NA|TRBJ2-5
CASAGGVGEQYF
TGTGCCAGCGCGGGCGGGGTTGGAGAGCAGTACTTC
>TRBV11-2|NA|NA|TRBJ1-6
CASSPGHRSYNSPLHF
TGTGCCAGCAGTCCGGGACATCGCTCCTATAATTCACCCCTCCACTTT
>TRBV27|TRBD2|NA|TRBJ2-7
CASSLSGLAQDYEQYF
TGTGCCAGCAGTTTGTCGGGACTAGCGCAAGACTACGAGCAGTACTTC
>TRBV15|TRBD1|once|TRBJ1-2
CATSLTGTGPYGYTF
TGTGCCACCAGCCTAACCGGGACAGGGCCCTATGGCTACACCTTC
>TRBV10-3|TRBD1|NA|TRBJ2-7
CAIGEGDRVYEQYF
TGTGCCATCGGGGAAGGGGACAGGGTCTACGAGCAGTACTTC
>TRBV30|TRBD2|once|TRBJ2-7
CAWSGLAGPVDEQYF
TGTGCCTGGAGTGGACTAGCGGGGCCGGTCGACGAGCAGTACTTC
>TRBV7-9|TRBD2|NA|TRBJ2-1
CASSPIRTSGRLEQFF
TGTGCCAGCAGCCCAATCCGGACTAGCGGGAGGCTTGAGCAGTTCTTC
>TRBV25-1|TRBD1|NA|TRBJ2-1
CASSEVVGQGDEQFF
TGTGCCAGCAGTGAAGTAGTAGGCCAGGGGGATGAGCAGTTCTTC
>TRBV7-2|NA|NA|TRBJ2-3
CASSYDSNTQYF
TGTGCCAGCAGCTACGACTCGAATACGCAGTATTTT
>TRBV27|NA|once|TRBJ1-2
CASSLSRDGGYTF
TGTGCCAGCAGTTTATCCAGGGATGGTGGCTACACCTTC
>TRBV5-1|TRBD2|NA|TRBJ2-1
CASSLRTSGVTYNEQFF
TGCGCCAGCAGCCTCCGGACTAGCGGGGTTACCTACAATGAGCAGTTCTTC
>TRBV19|TRBD1|NA|TRBJ1-1
CASYRGQGEAFF
TGTGCCAGCTACAGGGGGCAGGGAGAAGCTTTCTTT
>TRBV9|TRBD1|NA|TRBJ1-1
CASSEALTGAGVTEAFF
TGTGCCAGCAGTGAGGCCCTGACAGGGGCCGGGGTGACTGAAGCTTTCTTT
>TRBV7-8|NA|NA|TRBJ2-1
CASSHPRGRLNEQFF
TGTGCCAGCAGCCACCCCCGGGGGAGGTTGAATGAGCAGTTCTTC
>TRBV9|NA|NA|TRBJ2-3
CASSVDANTQYF
TGTGCCAGCAGCGTAGATGCGAATACGCAGTATTTT
>TRBV27|TRBD2|NA|TRBJ2-3
CASRGLAGSYTQYF
TGTGCCAGCAGGGGACTAGCGGGGAGTTATACGCAGTATTTT
>TRBV6-1|NA|NA|TRBJ2-4
CASSDSGNKNIQYF
TGTGCCAGCAGTGATTCGGGGAACAAAAACATTCAGTACTTC
>TRBV6-5|TRBD1|NA|TRBJ1-2
CASSYRDRGGYTF
TGTGCCAGCAGTTATCGGGACAGGGGGGGCTACACCTTC
>TRBV9|NA|NA|TRBJ2-5
CASSVVPRGEETQYF
TGTGCCAGCAGCGTAGTCCCCAGGGGCGAAGAGACCCAGTACTTC
>TRBV5-1|TRBD1|NA|TRBJ1-1
CASSSVQGGTEAFF
TGCGCCAGCAGCTCTGTACAGGGGGGCACTGAAGCTTTCTTT
>TRBV6-5|NA|NA|TRBJ1-1
CASSFGGGGAEAFF
TGTGCCAGCAGTTTTGGGGGAGGCGGCGCTGAAGCTTTCTTT
>TRBV12-5|NA|once|TRBJ1-5
CASGLVPGGNQPQHF
TGTGCTAGTGGTTTGGTCCCGGGAGGGAATCAGCCCCAGCATTTT
>TRBV2|NA|NA|TRBJ1-2
CASVRDWNYGYTF
TGTGCCAGCGTAAGGGACTGGAACTATGGCTACACCTTC
>TRBV7-6|NA|few|TRBJ1-1
CASSLRSGKGNTEAFF
TGTGCCAGCAGCTTAAGATCAGGGAAGGGGAACACTGAAGCTTTCTTT
>TRBV15|NA|once|TRBJ2-7
CATSRVHPEQDYEQYF
TGTGCCACCAGCAGAGTACACCCGGAACAGGACTACGAGCAGTACTTC